One TCR beta chain is described in this entry. The data were produced by immunoSEQ multiplex PCR, yet TCRdb's version contains in-frame clones alone and is incomplete. This sample has 57,000 or so clones, with about 94% found just once. Germline V gene sequence: CDR1 SEHNR, CDR2 FQNEAQ (reference sequence). The CDR3 has 17 residues. Trimming took off 6 bases at V and 1 base at J, with 20 bases between the two ends. This specimen comes from a study of OX40 agonist ivuxolimab in advanced cancers. The chain has TRBV7-9 and TRBJ2-3, with D possibly matching TRBD2 (5 bases). This specimen consisted of CD4+ or CD8+ T cells sorted from blood, obtained in a trial of the OX40 agonist ivuxolimab. This clonotype was sampled from an adult with an advanced solid tumor such as melanoma, head and neck, liver or kidney cancer. The CDR3 region is CASRFPERRQGTDTQYF. CDR3 nucleotides: TGTGCCAGCAGGTTTCCAGAGCGGAGACAAGGCACAGATACGCAGTATTTT.